This TCR beta chain was observed in a study of beta chain features in type 1 diabetes. Per donor, one heparinised blood draw averaged about 116 mL. Populations obtained by sorting all exceeded 95% purity. Findings and caveats of the study: When Type 1 diabetes patients were examined, their TCRB CDR3s proved moderately but significantly shorter in all four CD4+ subsets.

As every portion of the isolated RNA was reverse transcribed, the sequencing read expressed TCRB transcripts. The repertoire was sequenced with immunoSEQ multiplex PCR; TCRdb's copy has only in-frame clones and lacks some. Of some 270,000 clones in the sample, approximately 8.1% were seen once. Regarding this clone: What it recognizes is unknown.

V was clipped by 1 base and J by 9 bases, with 7 bases between them. CDR1 SGHDN and CDR2 FVKESK come from the germline V gene. There are 12 residues in the CDR3. This chain uses TRBV14 with TRBJ1-5, with TRBD1 as a possible D gene (5 bases). The sequencing input was central memory CD4+ T cells from blood. This receptor was obtained from a woman aged 18-29 years in good health. The CDR3 is CASSQGGGPQHF. CDR3 bases: TGTGCCAGCAGCCAAGGCGGGGGGCCCCAGCATTTT.